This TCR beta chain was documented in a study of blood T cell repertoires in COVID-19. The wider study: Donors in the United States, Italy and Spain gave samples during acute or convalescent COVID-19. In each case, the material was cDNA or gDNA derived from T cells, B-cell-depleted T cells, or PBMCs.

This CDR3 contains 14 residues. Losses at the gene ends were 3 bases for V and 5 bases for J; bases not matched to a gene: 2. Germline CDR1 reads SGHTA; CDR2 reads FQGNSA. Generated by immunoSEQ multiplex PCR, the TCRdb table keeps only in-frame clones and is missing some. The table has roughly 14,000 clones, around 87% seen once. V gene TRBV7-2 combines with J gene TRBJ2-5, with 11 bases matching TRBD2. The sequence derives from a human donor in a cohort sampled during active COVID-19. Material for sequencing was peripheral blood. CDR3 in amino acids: CASSLGTSGETQYF. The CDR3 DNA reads TGTGCCAGCAGCTTGGGGACTAGCGGCGAGACCCAGTACTTC.